This T cell receptor (beta chain) derives from a study of identical twins. Whole-study results and caveats: It was cross-sectional statistical analysis, not following the same donors, that the conclusions relied on.

TCRdb called the 5' RACE reads again in MiXCR, with one record for every CDR3 protein. The repertoire has under 350,000 distinct CDR3 sequences, roughly 10% of them found once; the top ten carry around 7.1%. Trimming cost V 3 bases and J 5 bases, with 10 bases left between them. The CDR3 sequence is 13 residues long. Germline V gene lookup returns CDR1 MNHEY and CDR2 SVGEGT. This clonotype was observed a few times. Its antigen is as yet unknown. The same sample was also studied in work on yellow fever vaccine responses in identical twins. As reported in that work: Twins' vaccine T cell response reportedly seemed partly convergent, partly personalized.

The sequenced material came from CD8+ T cells sorted from blood. V is TRBV6-2 or TRBV6-3 and J is TRBJ1-1; D call uncertain. The clonotype originates from a woman aged 18 to 35 in good health. The CDR3 is CASSYGSGTEAFF. The CDR3 DNA sequence: TGTGCCAGCAGTTATGGTAGCGGGACTGAAGCTTTCTTT.